Presented here are 9 T cell receptor beta chains from one specimen sequenced in a study of OX40 agonist ivuxolimab in advanced cancers. Clones were sequenced by immunoSEQ multiplex PCR, and TCRdb holds only the in-frame ones, with some missing. The table shows about 73,000 clones, with around 80% occurring only once. Source: CD4+ or CD8+ T cells sorted from blood, taken in a trial of the OX40 agonist ivuxolimab. The receptors stem from an adult with an advanced solid tumor such as melanoma, head and neck, liver or kidney cancer.

The V gene is TRBV29-1, the J gene TRBJ2-1; 8 nucleotides line up with TRBD1. Germline V gene data show CDR1 as SQVTM and CDR2 as ANQGSEA. This CDR3 is 12 amino acids long. The J segment lost 8 bases and the V segment lost 2 bases, leaving 2 bases of the junction unmatched. CDR3 sequence reads: CSVEQGADEQFF. CDR3 in DNA: TGCAGCGTTGAACAGGGGGCGGATGAGCAGTTCTTC.

The rearrangement joins TRBV27 to TRBJ2-1; 8 nucleotides match TRBD2. V dropped 3 bases and J dropped 4; count of bases not matched to a gene: 14. CDR1 MNHEY and CDR2 SMNVEV come from the germline V gene (reference sequence). This CDR3 contains 18 residues. The CDR3 sequence is CASSLVALAGPLYNEQFF. As DNA, the CDR3 is TGTGCCAGCAGTTTGGTGGCATTAGCGGGACCACTATACAATGAGCAGTTCTTC.

This clone showed up just once. The V and J genes are TRBV6-5 and TRBJ2-1, with D perhaps TRBD2 (6 bases). The germline gives CDR1 MNHEY, CDR2 SVGAGI. CDR3 length: 13 amino acids. Trimming left V 6 bases short and J 7 bases short, with 13 bases between. CDR3 sequence (DNA): TGTGCCAGCAGCCGACTAGGTCGAAATGAGCAGTTCTTC. It translates to CASSRLGRNEQFF.

The V gene is TRBV18, the J gene TRBJ2-2, with TRBD1 matching over 8 bases. The germline gives CDR1 KGHSH, CDR2 LQKENI. CDR3 length: 14 residues. V was clipped by 5 bases and J by 4 bases; unmatched bases: 3. CDR3 in amino acids: CASSVDRGTGELFF. In DNA, the CDR3 is TGTGCCAGCTCAGTCGACAGGGGCACCGGGGAGCTGTTTTTT.

This chain joins TRBV30 and TRBJ1-5; D gene uncertain. This CDR3 comprises 14 residues. The germline gives CDR1 GTSNPN, CDR2 SVGIG (reference sequence). Trimming took off 1 base at V and 2 bases at J, with 9 bases between the two ends. CDR3 nucleotides: TGTGCCTGGAGTGAGACATCGGGCAATCAGCCCCAGCATTTT. This codes for CAWSETSGNQPQHF.

J is TRBJ2-1 and V is TRBV10-2; 11 bases map to TRBD2. The CDR3 runs 17 residues. Trimming at V came to 1 base and at J to 8 bases, leaving 10 bases not matched to a gene. Germline CDR1 reads WSHSY; CDR2 reads SAAADI. The CDR3 protein is CASSEYKGLAGGYEQFF. The CDR3 nucleotides are TGCGCCAGCAGTGAGTATAAGGGGTTAGCGGGAGGGTATGAGCAGTTCTTC.

The J gene is TRBJ1-5, the V gene TRBV18, with D possibly TRBD1 on 5 matching bases. There are 14 residues in the CDR3. Germline values: CDR1 KGHSH, CDR2 LQKENI. V shed 3 bases and J shed 9 bases, with 15 bases lying between them. CDR3 region: CASSPSRAPTPQHF. Here the CDR3 DNA reads TGTGCCAGCTCACCTTCCAGGGCCCCTACGCCCCAGCATTTT.

This clone was counted only a few times. Because the CDR3's place on the DNA is in doubt, the DNA is left out and the CDR3 is given as listed by TCRdb. The chain links TRBV27 to TRBJ1-2. Ends included, the CDR3 has 15 residues. Germline CDR1 MNHEY, CDR2 SMNVEV (reference sequence). The CDR3 protein is CASSFLAGRSSGYTF.

The chain employs TRBV7-8 and TRBJ1-1, with D possibly matching TRBD1 (5 bases). V was clipped by 6 bases and J by 6 bases, with 20 bases between them. CDR1 and CDR2 from the germline V gene are SGHVS and FQNEAQ. The CDR3 covers 15 residues. CDR3 in DNA: TGTGCCAGCAGTTCGACTCGGGACGCCCGTTCTGAAGCTTTCTTT. Its protein is CASSSTRDARSEAFF.